These 19 T cell receptor beta chains came from one sample sequenced in a study of T cells in localized non-small cell lung cancer. The data were produced by immunoSEQ multiplex PCR, yet TCRdb's version contains in-frame clones alone and is incomplete. The sample yields roughly 30,000 clones, 88% seen once. Sequenced material: peripheral blood, taken before any cancer treatment. The receptors come from a woman aged 35 to 75 with stage I lung adenocarcinoma.

The V gene is TRBV10-3, the J gene TRBJ2-7, with 12 bases matching TRBD2. V shed 5 bases and J 7 bases; nucleotides not matched to a gene: 15. CDR1 is ENHRY and CDR2 is SYGVKD in the germline V gene. There are 17 residues in the CDR3. CDR3: CAISLTPLAGGNTEQYF. As DNA, the CDR3 is TGTGCCATCAGTTTGACCCCCCTAGCGGGGGGGAATACAGAGCAGTACTTC.

The rearrangement joins TRBV19 to TRBJ1-1; TRBD1 aligns across 9 bases. The V gene's germline CDR1 is LNHDA and CDR2 SQIVND (reference sequence). The CDR3 consists of 12 residues. J was trimmed by 8 bases and V by 8 bases; bases with no gene match: 6. CDR3 amino acids: CASRGDREEAFF. The CDR3 nucleotides are TGTGCCAGTCGCGGGGACAGGGAAGAAGCTTTCTTT.

This chain connects TRBV5-6 to TRBJ2-7; 8 nucleotides align to TRBD1. This CDR3 contains 14 residues. Germline V CDR1 and CDR2: SGHDT, YYEEEE. V dropped 4 bases and J dropped 0; count of bases not matched to a gene: 3. CDR3 nucleotides: TGTGCCAGCAGCCGGACAGGGAGCTCCTACGAGCAGTACTTC. Translation gives CASSRTGSSYEQYF.

The chain links TRBV18 to TRBJ1-5; unclear D gene. CDR1 is KGHSH and CDR2 is LQKENI in the germline V gene. V was clipped by 3 bases and J by 2 bases, with 5 bases between them. CDR3 length: 13 amino acids. For the CDR3, the DNA is TGTGCCAGCTCACCCGGGGGCAATCAGCCCCAGCATTTT. This encodes CASSPGGNQPQHF.

J is TRBJ2-7 and V is TRBV18; possibly TRBD1 or TRBD2 for D (6 bases each). V lost 3 bases, J lost 3 bases, and 12 bases lay in between. Looked up from germline, CDR1 is KGHSH and CDR2 is LQKENI. The CDR3 consists of 14 residues. The DNA for the CDR3 is TGTGCCAGCTCACCGGGGGGCCGGAGCTACGAGCAGTACTTC. As protein: CASSPGGRSYEQYF. The full variable domain, its missing parts supplied by reference TRBV18 and TRBJ2-7, is NAGVMQNPRHLVRRRGQEARLRCSPMKGHSHVYWYRQLPEEGLKFMVYLQKENIIDESGMPKERFSAEFPKEGPSILRIQQVVRGDSAAYFCASSPGGRSYEQYFGPGTRLTVT.

The rearrangement joins TRBV27 to TRBJ1-4; 9 bases line up with TRBD1. J lost 13 bases, V lost 8 bases, and 17 bases had no gene match. Germline values: CDR1 MNHEY, CDR2 SMNVEV (reference sequence). This CDR3 comprises 15 residues. CDR3 residues: CASGDGADRGRALFF. In DNA, the CDR3 is TGTGCCAGCGGCGACGGTGCGGACAGGGGAAGGGCACTGTTTTTT. Complete variable domain (other parts from reference TRBV27 and TRBJ1-4): EAQVTQNPRYLITVTGKKLTVTCSQNMNHEYMSWYRQDPGLGLRQIYYSMNVEVTDKGDVPEGYKVSRKEKRNFPLILESPSPNQTSLYFCASGDGADRGRALFFGSGTQLSVL.

V is TRBV5-4 and J is TRBJ2-1; TRBD2 agrees at 9 bases. J gave up 5 bases and V 0 bases, and 9 bases lay outside the gene matches. Per germline, CDR1 SGHNT and CDR2 YYREEE (reference sequence). This CDR3 is 17 amino acids long. In DNA form, the CDR3 reads TGTGCCAGCAGCTTGGATAGCGGGGGCAAATCTAACAATGAGCAGTTCTTC. Protein: CASSLDSGGKSNNEQFF.

V is TRBV6-1 and J is TRBJ1-2; D not resolved. Germline assignment: CDR1 MNHNS and CDR2 SASEGT. V lost 6 bases and J lost 5, with 10 bases in between. The CDR3 runs 12 residues. CDR3 loop: CASSELQYGYTF. CDR3 coding DNA: TGTGCCAGCAGCGAGCTTCAGTATGGCTACACCTTC.

This clone occurred once. The V and J genes are TRBV9 and TRBJ2-1; 8 bases agree with TRBD1. The germline CDR1 and CDR2 sequences are SGDLS and YYNGEE. CDR3 size: 14 residues. V gave up 4 bases and J gave up 6 bases; unmatched junction bases: 6. CDR3 region: CASSFGTGGNEQFF. Here the CDR3 DNA reads TGTGCCAGCAGCTTCGGGACAGGAGGCAATGAGCAGTTCTTC.

This chain links TRBV6-5 with TRBJ1-2; D uncertain. V gave up 8 bases and J gave up 7 bases, with 23 bases separating them. CDR1 MNHEY and CDR2 SVGAGI come from the germline V gene. The CDR3 covers 15 residues. CDR3 protein: CASDQTGERVGGYTF. In nucleotides, the CDR3 is TGTGCCAGCGATCAAACTGGCGAGCGGGTTGGTGGCTACACCTTC.

The rearrangement uses TRBV5-7 and TRBJ2-2; D is possibly TRBD1 (5 bases). TRBV5-7 is sorted into the ORF group, with uncertain function. Trimming took 4 bases from V and 1 from J, leaving 14 bases between them. This CDR3 spans 16 amino acids. The DNA for the CDR3 is TGTGCCAGCAGCCTGGACAAAATCGGGAACACCGGGGAGCTGTTTTTT. Its translation: CASSLDKIGNTGELFF.

This clone was detected a few times. This chain uses TRBV6-5 with TRBJ1-2, with a possible D match to TRBD1 (5 bases). The CDR3 is 13 residues long. V was trimmed by 5 bases and J by 0 bases, leaving 7 bases between them. Germline loops: CDR1 MNHEY, CDR2 SVGAGI. The DNA of the CDR3 is TGTGCCAGCAGTGGGGCCTCTAACTATGGCTACACCTTC. This encodes CASSGASNYGYTF.

The chain recombines TRBV7-9 with TRBJ2-7; D perhaps matches TRBD2 (5 bases). CDR1 SEHNR and CDR2 FQNEAQ come from the germline V gene (reference sequence). V lost 5 bases, J lost 6 bases, and 11 bases lay in between. The CDR3 sequence is 12 residues long. CDR3 DNA: TGTGCCAGCAGCCCGGGGTACGCCGAGCAGTACTTC. This translates into CASSPGYAEQYF.

The chain carries TRBV4-1 and TRBJ2-1; D is possibly TRBD2 (6 bases). The CDR3 spans 16 residues. V lost 1 base to trimming and J lost 5 bases, with 15 bases between them. The germline V gene has CDR1 MGHRA and CDR2 YSYEKL. Written as DNA, the CDR3 is TGCGCCAGCAGCCAAGTTTCCGGACTACTCAACAATGAGCAGTTCTTC. Its protein is CASSQVSGLLNNEQFF.

The V call is TRBV4-1, the J call TRBJ1-2; no definite D call. V lost 4 bases and J 2 bases, leaving 11 bases between the germline ends. The CDR3 has 14 amino acids. Per germline, CDR1 MGHRA and CDR2 YSYEKL. This CDR3 is CASSPPEQNYGYTF. In DNA form, the CDR3 reads TGCGCCAGCAGCCCCCCCGAGCAGAACTATGGCTACACCTTC.

The V call is TRBV10-3, the J call TRBJ1-1; 8 positions agree with TRBD1. Unmatched junction bases numbered 2, after V lost 10 bases and J lost 1 base. The CDR3 is made up of 12 amino acids. The germline V gene encodes CDR1 ENHRY and CDR2 SYGVKD. The CDR3 loop reads CATGQGNTEAFF. DNA for the CDR3: TGTGCCACCGGACAGGGGAACACTGAAGCTTTCTTT.

The chain recombines TRBV6-5 with TRBJ1-2, with 7 nucleotides matching TRBD1. Unmatched junction bases numbered 9, after V lost 5 bases and J lost 6 bases. This CDR3 comprises 14 residues. Per the germline V gene, CDR1 is MNHEY and CDR2 is SVGAGI. DNA for the CDR3: TGTGCCAGCAGTCCTAAGACAGGGCCCCATGGCTACACCTTC. This codes for CASSPKTGPHGYTF.

CDR3 residues: CASSVGTGGSYEQYF. CDR3 DNA sequence: TGTGCCAGCTCCGTCGGGACAGGGGGCTCCTACGAGCAGTACTTC. J is TRBJ2-5 and V is TRBV2, with 11 bases fitting TRBD1. The J call could be wrong; TRBJ2-7 is a better fit for the DNA end. Germline V gene sequence: CDR1 SNHLY, CDR2 FYNNEI. The CDR3 is 15 amino acids.

The chain recombines TRBV7-2 with TRBJ2-3; D is tentatively TRBD1 or TRBD2 (6 bases each). The V and J ends lost 3 bases and 2 bases respectively, with 9 bases between them. The CDR3 consists of 14 residues. The germline V gene has CDR1 SGHTA and CDR2 FQGNSA. The CDR3 DNA sequence: TGTGCCAGCAGCTTTGGGGGGCCCACAGATACGCAGTATTTT. It specifies CASSFGGPTDTQYF.